What follows are 28 T cell receptor beta chains derived from one specimen sequenced in a study of cytomegalovirus exposure and HLA in healthy donors. PCR used 60 Vbeta primers and 13 Jbeta primers. TCRdb keeps only in-frame clones here, not all; method: immunoSEQ multiplex PCR. The sample has some 130,000 clones; 75% are singletons. Material: PBMCs. Receptor source: a man younger than 40 in good health and CMV-seronegative.

The CDR3 loop is CASSGRQYEETQYF. The CDR3 DNA reads as TGTGCCAGCAGTGGCCGACAGTACGAAGAGACCCAGTACTTC. The V gene is TRBV25-1, the J gene TRBJ2-5, with D possibly TRBD1 on 5 matching bases. The V and J ends lost 4 bases and 3 bases respectively, with 12 bases between them. This CDR3 comprises 14 residues. Germline V gives CDR1 MGHDK, CDR2 SYGVNS.

This clone was seen just once. V and J are TRBV13 and TRBJ1-1, with 7 positions matching TRBD1. V shed 5 bases, J shed 6 bases, and the junction held 3 bases outside the gene matches. The CDR3 extends over 12 amino acids. CDR1 is PRHDT, CDR2 FYEKMQ, per germline (reference sequence). The CDR3 coding sequence is TGTGCCAGCAGCCCTCAGGGGGCTGAAGCTTTCTTT. As protein: CASSPQGAEAFF.

The V gene is TRBV9, the J gene TRBJ2-3; D perhaps matches TRBD1 (5 bases). Germline CDR1 reads SGDLS; CDR2 reads YYNGEE. This CDR3 is built from 14 residues. Trimming pared 0 bases from V and 4 bases from J, leaving 9 bases between. CDR3 protein: CASSVVSRADTQYF. The CDR3 DNA sequence: TGTGCCAGCAGCGTAGTTTCCAGGGCAGATACGCAGTATTTT. The whole variable domain, filled in from reference TRBV9 and TRBJ2-3, reads DSGVTQTPKHLITATGQRVTLRCSPRSGDLSVYWYQQSLDQGLQFLIQYYNGEERAKGNILERFSAQQFPDLHSELNLSSLELGDSALYFCASSVVSRADTQYFGPGTRLTVL.

The rearrangement joins TRBV7-2 to TRBJ1-2, with D hard to call. V was trimmed by 10 bases and J by 2 bases, leaving 14 bases between them. This CDR3 comprises 13 residues. The germline gives CDR1 SGHTA, CDR2 FQGNSA. In DNA form, the CDR3 reads TGTGCCACCTCTCTCGACGGGAACTATGGCTACACCTTC. Translation: CATSLDGNYGYTF. Variable domain in full (rest from reference TRBV7-2 and TRBJ1-2): GAGVSQSPSNKVTEKGKDVELRCDPISGHTALYWYRQSLGQGLEFLIYFQGNSAPDKSGLPSDRFSAERTGGSVSTLTIQRTQQEDSAVYLCATSLDGNYGYTFGSGTRLTVV.

The CDR3 is CASSLGLDRGGNTIYF. The CDR3 region has the DNA TGTGCCAGCAGCTTGGGGCTGGACAGGGGAGGAAACACCATATATTTT. The J gene is TRBJ1-3, the V gene TRBV5-4, with 9 bases aligning to TRBD1. Germline loops: CDR1 SGHNT, CDR2 YYREEE (reference sequence). Germline trimming cut 0 bases from V and 4 bases from J; bases unmatched to any gene: 5. There are 16 residues in the CDR3. Full variable domain (remainder filled in from reference TRBV5-4 and TRBJ1-3): ETGVTQSPTHLIKTRGQQVTLRCSSQSGHNTVSWYQQALGQGPQFIFQYYREEENGRGNFPPRFSGLQFPNYSSELNVNALELDDSALYLCASSLGLDRGGNTIYFGEGSWLTVV.

This clone is a singleton in its sample. This sequence joins TRBV29-1 and TRBJ1-3; no firm D call. CDR3 length equals 13 residues. V shed 3 bases and J shed 0 bases, with 6 bases lying between them. CDR1 is SQVTM and CDR2 is ANQGSEA in the germline V gene. The CDR3 sequence is CSVEAGSGNTIYF. CDR3 DNA sequence: TGCAGCGTTGAGGCGGGCTCTGGAAACACCATATATTTT.

In this sample, this clone turned up once. The chain couples TRBV28 to TRBJ2-3, with D unresolved. Between the trimmed V and J ends, which lost 6 bases and 0 bases, there was a span of 7 bases. The CDR3 runs 13 residues. CDR1 is MDHEN and CDR2 is SYDVKM in the germline V gene. CDR3 sequence: CASRTASTDTQYF. The DNA of the CDR3 is TGTGCCAGCAGAACAGCTAGCACAGATACGCAGTATTTT.

This chain connects TRBV6-5 to TRBJ1-1; D may be TRBD1 (6 bases). V was trimmed by 5 bases and J by 3 bases, leaving 13 bases between them. The CDR3 spans 14 residues. CDR1 is MNHEY and CDR2 is SVGAGI in the germline V gene. The chain's CDR3 is CASSMTGPYTEAFF. DNA of the CDR3: TGTGCCAGCAGTATGACAGGACCTTACACTGAAGCTTTCTTT.

The gene calls are TRBV6-5 and TRBJ1-3, with D possibly TRBD1 on 6 matching bases. V was clipped by 6 bases and J by 1 base, with 13 bases between them. Germline V gene sequence: CDR1 MNHEY, CDR2 SVGAGI. This CDR3 is built from 15 residues. The CDR3, as DNA: TGTGCCAGCAGAGCCGGACAGACGTCTGGAAACACCATATATTTT. It codes for CASRAGQTSGNTIYF.

CDR3 amino acids: CASSDFTDGETQYF. Here the CDR3 DNA reads TGTGCCAGCAGTGATTTTACAGACGGAGAGACCCAGTACTTC. V gene TRBV2 combines with J gene TRBJ2-5, with D hard to call. With 3 bases removed from V and 4 bases from J, the gap between germline ends came to 12 bases. The CDR3 length is 14 residues. Germline V CDR1 and CDR2: SNHLY, FYNNEI.

The chain combines TRBV7-8 with TRBJ2-7; 7 positions agree with TRBD1. J was trimmed by 5 bases and V by 5 bases; bases with no gene match: 9. The CDR3 loop spans 14 amino acids. CDR1 and CDR2 from the germline V gene are SGHVS and FQNEAQ. Written as DNA, the CDR3 is TGTGCCAGCAGCGTACGACAGGGCCGGCACGAGCAGTACTTC. Protein sequence: CASSVRQGRHEQYF.

Of note for this clone: This CDR3 is also generated by other DNA sequences in the sample. This chain links TRBV9 with TRBJ2-7, with TRBD2 matching 7 bases. Per germline, CDR1 SGDLS and CDR2 YYNGEE. V lost 0 bases, J lost 1 base, and 4 bases stayed unmatched. The CDR3 covers 15 residues. The CDR3 bases are TGTGCCAGCAGCGTAGGAGCGGGACTTTCCTACGAGCAGTACTTC. Its translation is CASSVGAGLSYEQYF. Looking up the rest from reference TRBV9 and TRBJ2-7 gives the full variable domain: DSGVTQTPKHLITATGQRVTLRCSPRSGDLSVYWYQQSLDQGLQFLIQYYNGEERAKGNILERFSAQQFPDLHSELNLSSLELGDSALYFCASSVGAGLSYEQYFGPGTRLTVT.

This clone was counted a few times. The genes are TRBV11-1 and TRBJ2-1, with TRBD2 identical over 11 bases. This CDR3 spans 17 amino acids. Germline trimming cut 4 bases from V and 3 bases from J; bases unmatched to any gene: 8. Germline V lookup: CDR1 SGHAT, CDR2 FQDESV (reference sequence). The DNA of the CDR3 is TGTGCCAGCAGCTCCCTTATAACTAGCGGGAGCTACAATGAGCAGTTCTTC. Translated: CASSSLITSGSYNEQFF. Variable domain in full (rest from reference TRBV11-1 and TRBJ2-1): EAEVAQSPRYKITEKSQAVAFWCDPISGHATLYWYRQILGQGPELLVQFQDESVVDDSQLPKDRFSAERLKGVDSTLKIQPAELGDSAMYLCASSSLITSGSYNEQFFGPGTRLTVL.

The V gene is TRBV4-3, the J gene TRBJ2-3, with D possibly matching TRBD2 (6 bases). The CDR3 totals 19 residues. Germline V lookup: CDR1 LGHNA, CDR2 YSLEER. V was shortened by 0 bases and J by 4 bases, with 23 bases between the two germline ends. The CDR3 DNA is TGCGCCAGCAGCCAAGAGAGGATGAATTGGCAACTAGCATCAGATACGCAGTATTTT. This sequence encodes CASSQERMNWQLASDTQYF.

The chain has TRBV14 and TRBJ1-2; the D gene is possibly TRBD1 (5 bases). V lost 1 base and J 4 bases, leaving 16 bases between the germline ends. Looked up from germline, CDR1 is SGHDN and CDR2 is FVKESK. CDR3 length: 16 residues. Here the CDR3 reads CASSQGPRAPFYGYTF. The CDR3 nucleotides read TGTGCCAGCAGCCAAGGCCCCAGGGCTCCTTTCTATGGCTACACCTTC.

In this sample, this clone turned up a few times. CDR3 protein: CASSLTGELFF. The CDR3 DNA sequence: TGCGCCAGCAGTTTAACCGGGGAGCTGTTTTTT. The rearrangement uses TRBV4-3 and TRBJ2-2, with D hard to call. Looked up from germline, CDR1 is LGHNA and CDR2 is YSLEER. Trimming removed 6 bases at V and 5 bases at J, with 4 bases between. The CDR3 spans 11 residues.

This chain connects TRBV5-6 to TRBJ1-1; a weak D match, TRBD1 (5 bases). The CDR3 runs 14 residues. Germline V CDR1 and CDR2: SGHDT, YYEEEE. The ends were cut back, 0 bases at V and 4 bases at J, with 10 bases in the middle. The CDR3 coding sequence is TGTGCCAGCAGCTTGGTATGGGGCGTCACTGAAGCTTTCTTT. Translated, it gives CASSLVWGVTEAFF.

The V gene is TRBV4-3, the J gene TRBJ2-7; 8 positions agree with TRBD2. J lost 6 bases, V lost 0 bases, and 10 bases had no gene match. This CDR3 comprises 16 residues. The germline CDR1 and CDR2 sequences are LGHNA and YSLEER. The CDR3 coding sequence is TGCGCCAGCAGCCAAGATCGGAGGGCGGGGGGCGCCGAGCAGTACTTC. It specifies CASSQDRRAGGAEQYF.

The chain carries TRBV5-1 and TRBJ2-7; no firm D call. Trimming pared 3 bases from V and 4 bases from J, leaving 8 bases between. The germline V gene has CDR1 SGHRS and CDR2 YFSETQ. The CDR3 spans 12 residues. CDR3 residues: CASSSNSYEQYF. The CDR3 coding sequence is TGCGCCAGCAGCTCAAACAGTTACGAGCAGTACTTC.

CDR3 region: CASSFSGGLGNEQFF. The CDR3 DNA sequence: TGTGCCAGCAGTTTTTCAGGGGGTCTGGGGAATGAGCAGTTCTTC. V gene TRBV28 combines with J gene TRBJ2-1; 7 bases are a match to TRBD1. Germline V CDR1 and CDR2: MDHEN, SYDVKM. This CDR3 contains 15 residues. The ends lost 3 bases at V and 7 bases at J; junction bases unmatched: 9. The full variable domain, completed using reference TRBV28 and TRBJ2-1, is DVKVTQSSRYLVKRTGEKVFLECVQDMDHENMFWYRQDPGLGLRLIYFSYDVKMKEKGDIPEGYSVSREKKERFSLILESASTNQTSMYLCASSFSGGLGNEQFFGPGTRLTVL.

This clone was seen a handful of times. This chain uses TRBV5-6 with TRBJ2-5; tentative D call: TRBD1 (5 bases). The CDR3 has 14 residues. Germline lookup yields CDR1 SGHDT and CDR2 YYEEEE. V was clipped by 4 bases and J by 4 bases, with 14 bases between them. The CDR3 nucleotides are TGTGCCAGCAGCAGGCAGGGAAGGCGAGAGACCCAGTACTTC. It is translated as CASSRQGRRETQYF.

The V and J genes are TRBV10-1 and TRBJ2-7; D possibly corresponds to TRBD1 (5 bases). The CDR3 is made up of 14 amino acids. From germline, CDR1 is WNHNN and CDR2 SYGVQD (reference sequence). The V end lost 3 bases, the J end lost 0 bases, and 9 bases lay between the germline ends. CDR3 region: CASSDRVNSYEQYF. CDR3 sequence (DNA): TGCGCCAGCAGTGACAGGGTCAACTCCTACGAGCAGTACTTC.

V gene TRBV9 combines with J gene TRBJ2-3; tentatively, D is TRBD2 (5 bases). CDR3 length equals 15 residues. Germline V lookup: CDR1 SGDLS, CDR2 YYNGEE. Deletions cut 3 bases from V and 1 base from J, with 12 bases between. CDR3 residues: CASSATGRGTDTQYF. The CDR3 nucleotides read TGTGCCAGCAGCGCCACTGGGCGGGGCACAGATACGCAGTATTTT.

The table lists this clone with a few counts. The chain carries TRBV6-1 and TRBJ1-4, with a tentative D call TRBD1 (5 bases). CDR1 and CDR2 (germline): MNHNS, SASEGT. This CDR3 has 15 amino acids. The V gene lost 0 bases and the J gene lost 6 bases, with 11 bases spanning the gap. The CDR3 DNA reads TGTGCCAGCAGTGAAGCGTGGGGGGTTGATGAAAAACTGTTTTTT. It is translated as CASSEAWGVDEKLFF.

V and J are TRBV27 and TRBJ1-2, with D possibly TRBD1 on 6 matching bases. Germline assignment: CDR1 MNHEY and CDR2 SMNVEV (reference sequence). The CDR3 has 13 residues. Trimming removed 3 bases from V and 7 bases from J, with 12 bases in between. The DNA for the CDR3 is TGTGCCAGCAGTTTCCGGGGGGGCGCTGGCTACACCTTC. It codes for CASSFRGGAGYTF.

V usage is TRBV27 and J usage is TRBJ2-1; 10 bases agree with TRBD1. This CDR3 contains 15 residues. Germline V gene lookup returns CDR1 MNHEY and CDR2 SMNVEV (reference sequence). Trimming at V came to 5 bases and at J to 8 bases, leaving 9 bases not matched to a gene. CDR3 nucleotide sequence: TGTGCCAGCAGTATCATGGGACAGGGGTTCGATGAGCAGTTCTTC. This encodes CASSIMGQGFDEQFF.

The V gene is TRBV2, the J gene TRBJ1-1; D remains unclear. In germline, CDR1 is SNHLY, CDR2 FYNNEI. The V and J ends lost 6 bases and 8 bases respectively, with 10 bases between them. The CDR3 totals 11 residues. The CDR3 region is CASSVLAEAFF. CDR3 bases: TGTGCCAGCAGCGTGCTGGCCGAAGCTTTCTTT.

The chain employs TRBV2 and TRBJ1-6; unclear D gene. CDR1 is SNHLY, CDR2 FYNNEI, per germline. The germline V and J ends were trimmed by 7 bases and 0 bases, with 13 bases remaining between them. The length of the CDR3 is 16 residues. Here the CDR3 DNA reads TGTGCCAGCATCATTAGCGTGAGCTCCTATAATTCACCCCTCCACTTT. Protein sequence: CASIISVSSYNSPLHF. The variable domain in full, completed from reference TRBV2 and TRBJ1-6, reads EPEVTQTPSHQVTQMGQEVILRCVPISNHLYFYWYRQILGQKVEFLVSFYNNEISEKSEIFDDQFSVERPDGSNFTLKIRSTKLEDSAMYFCASIISVSSYNSPLHFGNGTRLTVT.